Reported below is one T cell receptor beta chain. Its specificity is not known. This sample is part of a study of T cell responses to AZD1222 COVID-19 vaccine. Sequencing used immunoSEQ multiplex PCR; TCRdb keeps in-frame clones, though not all of them. The table lists approximately 110,000 clones, approximately 85% of them singletons, with 6.2% in the top ten. The germline V gene encodes CDR1 MNHEY and CDR2 SVGAGI. V dropped 5 bases and J dropped 6 bases, with 14 bases sitting between them. This CDR3 has 14 amino acids. Broader study findings: Donors were mostly white British, more females; clonal diversity possibly underestimated. Seropositive status at baseline applied to only six AZD1222 recipients. No repertoire was sampled before or during the peak T cell response, only after it.

Specimen: peripheral blood, collected on day 0 of AZD1222 vaccination. The sequence derives from an adult in good health. The chain uses TRBV6-5 and TRBJ1-5; D gene ambiguous. The DNA of the CDR3 is TGTGCCAGCAGTCCCCGCGGTCTACTTCAGCCCCAGCATTTT. Translated: CASSPRGLLQPQHF.